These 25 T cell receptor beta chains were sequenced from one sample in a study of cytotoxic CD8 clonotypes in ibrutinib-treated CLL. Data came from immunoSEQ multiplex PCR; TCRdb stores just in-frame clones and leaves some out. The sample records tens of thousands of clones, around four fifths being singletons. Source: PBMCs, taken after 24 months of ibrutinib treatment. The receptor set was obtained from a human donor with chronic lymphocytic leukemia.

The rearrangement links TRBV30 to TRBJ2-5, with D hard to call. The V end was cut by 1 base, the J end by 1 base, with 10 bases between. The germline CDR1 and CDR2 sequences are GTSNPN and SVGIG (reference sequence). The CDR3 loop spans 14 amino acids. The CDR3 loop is CAWSGFSSQETQYF. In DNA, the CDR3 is TGTGCCTGGAGTGGGTTTAGCAGCCAAGAGACCCAGTACTTC.

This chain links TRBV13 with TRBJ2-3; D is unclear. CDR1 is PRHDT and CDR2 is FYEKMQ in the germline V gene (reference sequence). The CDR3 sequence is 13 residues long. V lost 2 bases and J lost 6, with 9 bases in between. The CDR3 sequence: CASSLLARDTQYF. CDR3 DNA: TGTGCCAGCAGCTTATTAGCAAGGGATACGCAGTATTTT.

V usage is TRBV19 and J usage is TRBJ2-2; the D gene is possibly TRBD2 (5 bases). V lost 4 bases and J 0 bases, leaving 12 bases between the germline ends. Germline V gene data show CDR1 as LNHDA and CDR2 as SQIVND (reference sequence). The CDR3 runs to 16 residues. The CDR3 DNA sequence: TGTGCCAGTAGTAATATCCTAGCAGCGAACACCGGGGAGCTGTTTTTT. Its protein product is CASSNILAANTGELFF.

The CDR3 protein is CASSRDGGPNTGELFF. CDR3 DNA: TGCGCCAGCAGCCGTGATGGGGGGCCGAACACCGGGGAGCTGTTTTTT. The V and J genes are TRBV5-1 and TRBJ2-2; either TRBD1 or TRBD2 may fit D (6 bases each). This CDR3 has 16 amino acids. With 4 bases removed from V and 0 bases from J, the gap between germline ends came to 13 bases. Germline CDR1 is SGHRS and CDR2 is YFSETQ.

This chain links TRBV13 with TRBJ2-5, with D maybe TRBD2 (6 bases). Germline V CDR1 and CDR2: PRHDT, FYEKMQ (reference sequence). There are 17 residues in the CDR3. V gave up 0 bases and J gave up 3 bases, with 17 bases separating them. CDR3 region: CASSLGLFAEGEETQYF. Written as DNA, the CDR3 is TGTGCCAGCAGCTTAGGGCTTTTTGCGGAGGGAGAAGAGACCCAGTACTTC.

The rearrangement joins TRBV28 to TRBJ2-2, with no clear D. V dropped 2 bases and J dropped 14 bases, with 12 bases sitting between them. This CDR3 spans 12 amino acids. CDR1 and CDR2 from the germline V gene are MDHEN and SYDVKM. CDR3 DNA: TGTGCCAGCAGTTTAGATCTAGAGAAACTGTTTTTT. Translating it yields CASSLDLEKLFF.

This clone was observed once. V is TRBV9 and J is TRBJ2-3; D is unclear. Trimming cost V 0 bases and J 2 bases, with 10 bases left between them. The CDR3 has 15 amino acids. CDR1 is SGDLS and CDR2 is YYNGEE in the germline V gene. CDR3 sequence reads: CASSVGTVSTDTQYF. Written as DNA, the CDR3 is TGTGCCAGCAGCGTAGGGACGGTATCCACAGATACGCAGTATTTT.

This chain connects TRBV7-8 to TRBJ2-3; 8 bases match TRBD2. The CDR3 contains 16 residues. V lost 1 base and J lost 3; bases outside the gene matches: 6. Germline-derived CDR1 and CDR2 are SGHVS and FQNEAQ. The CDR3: CASSLEPGLVTDTQYF. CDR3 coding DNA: TGTGCCAGCAGCTTAGAGCCGGGACTAGTAACAGATACGCAGTATTTT.

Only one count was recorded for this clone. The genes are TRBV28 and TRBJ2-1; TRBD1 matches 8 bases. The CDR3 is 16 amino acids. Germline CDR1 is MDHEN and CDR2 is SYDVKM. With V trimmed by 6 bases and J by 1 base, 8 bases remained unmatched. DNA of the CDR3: TGTGCCAGCAGAGCAGGGGGCTTCGGATCCTACAATGAGCAGTTCTTC. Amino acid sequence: CASRAGGFGSYNEQFF. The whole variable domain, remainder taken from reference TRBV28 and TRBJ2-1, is DVKVTQSSRYLVKRTGEKVFLECVQDMDHENMFWYRQDPGLGLRLIYFSYDVKMKEKGDIPEGYSVSREKKERFSLILESASTNQTSMYLCASRAGGFGSYNEQFFGPGTRLTVL.

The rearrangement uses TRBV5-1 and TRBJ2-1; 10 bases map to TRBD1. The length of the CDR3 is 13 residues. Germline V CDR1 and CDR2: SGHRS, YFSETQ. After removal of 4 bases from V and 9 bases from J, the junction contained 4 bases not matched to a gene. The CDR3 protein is CASSPTGGPEQFF. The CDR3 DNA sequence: TGCGCCAGCAGCCCGACAGGGGGCCCTGAGCAGTTCTTC.

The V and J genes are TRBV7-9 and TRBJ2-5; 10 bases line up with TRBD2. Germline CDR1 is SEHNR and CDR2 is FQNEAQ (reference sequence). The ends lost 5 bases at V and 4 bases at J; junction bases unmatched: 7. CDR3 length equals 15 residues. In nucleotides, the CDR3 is TGTGCCAGCAGCGCCGGGACTAGCGTCGTAGAGACCCAGTACTTC. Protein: CASSAGTSVVETQYF.

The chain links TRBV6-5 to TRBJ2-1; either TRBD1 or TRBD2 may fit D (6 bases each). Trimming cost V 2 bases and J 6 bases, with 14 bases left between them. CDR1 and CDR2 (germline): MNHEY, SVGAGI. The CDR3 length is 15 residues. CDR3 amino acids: CASSYLASGANEQFF. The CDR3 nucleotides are TGTGCCAGCAGTTACCTAGCTTCGGGGGCCAATGAGCAGTTCTTC.

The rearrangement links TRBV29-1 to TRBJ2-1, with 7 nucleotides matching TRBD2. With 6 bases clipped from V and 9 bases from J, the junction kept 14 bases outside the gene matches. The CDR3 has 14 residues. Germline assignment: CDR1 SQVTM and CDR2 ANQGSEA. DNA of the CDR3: TGCAGCGTCAGTGGAGCGGGACCCGTTGGTGAGCAGTTCTTC. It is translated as CSVSGAGPVGEQFF.

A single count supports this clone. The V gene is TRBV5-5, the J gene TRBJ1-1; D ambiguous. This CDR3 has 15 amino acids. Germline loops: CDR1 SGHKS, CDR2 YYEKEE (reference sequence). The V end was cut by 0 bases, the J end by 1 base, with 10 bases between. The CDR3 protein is CASSLVATRNTEAFF. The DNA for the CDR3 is TGTGCCAGCAGCTTGGTTGCGACGAGGAACACTGAAGCTTTCTTT.

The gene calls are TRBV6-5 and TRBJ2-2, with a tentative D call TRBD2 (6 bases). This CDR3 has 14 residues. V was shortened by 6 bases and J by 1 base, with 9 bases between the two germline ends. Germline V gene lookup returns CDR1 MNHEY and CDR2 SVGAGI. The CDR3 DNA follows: TGTGCCAGCAGGAGGACTAAGAACACCGGGGAGCTGTTTTTT. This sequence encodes CASRRTKNTGELFF.

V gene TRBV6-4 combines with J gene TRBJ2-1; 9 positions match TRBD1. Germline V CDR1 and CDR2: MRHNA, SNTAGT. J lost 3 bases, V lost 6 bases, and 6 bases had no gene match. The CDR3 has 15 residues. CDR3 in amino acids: CASSPQGAVYNEQFF. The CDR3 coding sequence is TGTGCCAGCAGCCCACAGGGGGCAGTCTACAATGAGCAGTTCTTC.

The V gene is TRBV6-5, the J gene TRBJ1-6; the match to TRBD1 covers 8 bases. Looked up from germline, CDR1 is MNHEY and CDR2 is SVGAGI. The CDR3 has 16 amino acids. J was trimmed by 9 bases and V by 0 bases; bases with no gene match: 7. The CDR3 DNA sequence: TGTGCCAGCAGTTACTCGTCGCAGGGGGCTGTTTCACCCCTCCACTTT. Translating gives CASSYSSQGAVSPLHF.

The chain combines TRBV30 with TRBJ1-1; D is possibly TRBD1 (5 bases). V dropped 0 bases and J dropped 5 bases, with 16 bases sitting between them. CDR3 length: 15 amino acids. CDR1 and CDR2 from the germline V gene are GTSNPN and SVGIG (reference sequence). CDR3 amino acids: CAWSVPRLRETEAFF. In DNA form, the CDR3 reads TGTGCCTGGAGTGTACCCCGACTCAGGGAGACTGAAGCTTTCTTT. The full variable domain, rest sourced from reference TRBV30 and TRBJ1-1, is SQTIHQWPATLVQPVGSPLSLECTVEGTSNPNLYWYRQAAGRGLQLLFYSVGIGQISSEVPQNLSASRPQDRQFILSSKKLLLSDSGFYLCAWSVPRLRETEAFFGQGTRLTVV.

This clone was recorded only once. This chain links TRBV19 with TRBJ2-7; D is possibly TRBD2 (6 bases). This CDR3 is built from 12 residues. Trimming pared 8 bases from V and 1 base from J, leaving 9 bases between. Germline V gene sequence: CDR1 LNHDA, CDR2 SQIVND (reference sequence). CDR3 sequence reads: CASRAGSYEQYF. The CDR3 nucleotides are TGTGCCAGTCGTGCGGGATCCTACGAGCAGTACTTC.

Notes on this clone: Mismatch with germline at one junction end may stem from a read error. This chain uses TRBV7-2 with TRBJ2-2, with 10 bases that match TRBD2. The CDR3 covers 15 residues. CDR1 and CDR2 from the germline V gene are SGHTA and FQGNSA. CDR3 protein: CAGSWTSGNTGELFF. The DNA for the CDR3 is TGTGCCGGCAGCTGGACTAGCGGGAACACCGGGGAGCTGTTTTTT.

The CDR3 is CASSFGVQETQYF. The CDR3 DNA reads TGTGCCAGCAGCTTCGGAGTACAAGAGACCCAGTACTTC. V usage is TRBV11-1 and J usage is TRBJ2-5; D not resolved. The CDR3 covers 13 residues. The V gene's germline CDR1 is SGHAT and CDR2 FQDESV (reference sequence). Trimming pared 3 bases from V and 2 bases from J, leaving 7 bases between.

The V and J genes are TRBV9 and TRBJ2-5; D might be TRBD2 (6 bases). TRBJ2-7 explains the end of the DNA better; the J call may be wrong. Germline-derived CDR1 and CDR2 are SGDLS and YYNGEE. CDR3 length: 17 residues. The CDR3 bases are TGTGCCAGCAGCGCAAGTGGGCTCGGGAGCCTCGATGGCGAGCAGTACTTC. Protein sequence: CASSASGLGSLDGEQYF.

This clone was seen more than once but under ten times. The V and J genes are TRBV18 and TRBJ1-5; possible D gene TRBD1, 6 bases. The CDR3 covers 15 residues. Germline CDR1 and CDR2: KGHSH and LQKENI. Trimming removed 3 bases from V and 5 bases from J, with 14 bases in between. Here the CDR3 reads CASSPRSGADQPQHF. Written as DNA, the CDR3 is TGTGCCAGCTCACCCAGGTCGGGGGCCGATCAGCCCCAGCATTTT.

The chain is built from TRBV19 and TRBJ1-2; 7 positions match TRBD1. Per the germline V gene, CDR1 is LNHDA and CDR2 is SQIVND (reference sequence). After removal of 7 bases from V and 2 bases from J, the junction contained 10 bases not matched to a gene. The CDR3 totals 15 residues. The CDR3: CASTKLTTGNYGYTF. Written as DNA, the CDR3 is TGTGCCAGTACCAAATTAACGACAGGGAACTATGGCTACACCTTC.

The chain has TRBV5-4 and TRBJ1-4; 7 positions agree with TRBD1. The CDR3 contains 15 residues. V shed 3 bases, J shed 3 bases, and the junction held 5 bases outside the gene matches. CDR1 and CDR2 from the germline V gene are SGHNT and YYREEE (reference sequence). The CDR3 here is CASSSYGTANEKLFF. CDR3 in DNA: TGTGCCAGCAGCTCCTATGGGACAGCTAATGAAAAACTGTTTTTT.